This TCR beta chain was profiled in a study of T cell repertoires in cytomegalovirus infection. Study-wide results and caveats: Identification of carriers of CMV plus the relevant HLA was performed using cumulative public TCR beta family frequency. The ex vivo response showed dominance by HLA-C-restricted CMV-specific TCR beta clonotypes.

TCRdb passed the reads through MiXCR, listing each CDR3 protein once. The repertoire has roughly 630,000 distinct CDR3 sequences, less than 25% of them found once; the top ten carry roughly 8%. The CDR3 loop spans 13 amino acids. The J segment lost 12 bases and the V segment lost 0 bases, leaving 10 bases of the junction unmatched. Germline CDR1 is SQVTM and CDR2 is ANQGSEA. On this clonotype itself: Its matching antigen is unknown.

This chain uses TRBV29-1 with TRBJ1-2, with 7 positions matching TRBD1. The sequenced sample was CD8+ T cells from PBMCs. The sequence came from a human donor in good health (CMV status not recorded). Some clones in this sample may be carry-over from other donors' samples. The CDR3 here is CSVEEGRGRIHTF. The CDR3 DNA reads as TGCAGCGTTGAAGAGGGCAGGGGGAGGATACACACCTTC.